The present T cell receptor beta chain was sequenced within a study of T cells after yellow fever vaccination. TCRdb analysed the 5' RACE reads with MiXCR anew, one entry per CDR3 protein. The table records 150,000 to 200,000 distinct CDR3 sequences, approximately 6.7% of them present only once. This clonotype was counted ten times or more. CDR3 size: 15 residues. Germline trimming cut 3 bases from V and 5 bases from J; bases unmatched to any gene: 8. The germline gives CDR1 MGHDK, CDR2 SYGVNS. This TCR was recovered from a man younger than 35 who received the YFV17D yellow fever vaccine. Specimen: CD4+ T cells sorted from PBMCs, collected 4 to 6 days after the first yellow fever vaccination. This chain uses TRBV25-1 with TRBJ2-5, with 8 bases lining up with TRBD2. The CDR3 DNA sequence: TGTGCCAGCAGTGACATCCGGGGGGGCTGGGAGACCCAGTACTTC. Residues: CASSDIRGGWETQYF.